Below, 15 T cell receptor beta chains from the same sample are listed, as sequenced in a study of blood T cell repertoires in COVID-19 (TCRdb year 2020). Receptor amplification or capture employed the immunoSEQ multiplex PCR assay. As stored in TCRdb, this immuneACCESS dataset retains in-frame rearrangements with V and J assigned. A fraction of the clones does not appear; measured against another copy, unresolved V genes explain less than half of the discrepancy, and the remainder lacks a known reason. The sample table shows approximately 220,000 clones, and roughly four fifths are seen once. The ten largest clones take up more than 4.5% of the sample. Material for sequencing was PBMCs or T cells enriched from blood (not recorded which). These receptors were collected from a woman between 45 and 60 years old who had been exposed to COVID-19.

The sample holds a few counts of this clone. The V call is TRBV6-4, the J call TRBJ1-5; D is perhaps TRBD1 (5 bases). V lost 3 bases and J 7 bases, leaving 10 bases between the germline ends. The CDR3 has 13 amino acids. Germline CDR1 is MRHNA and CDR2 is SNTAGT. The CDR3 loop is CASSEGEGQPQHF. As DNA, the CDR3 is TGTGCCAGCAGTGAAGGGGAAGGACAGCCCCAGCATTTT.

This sequence joins TRBV7-8 and TRBJ2-7; the match to TRBD1 covers 11 bases. Trimming took 1 base from V and 4 from J; bases not matched to a gene: 3. In germline, CDR1 is SGHVS, CDR2 FQNEAQ. This CDR3 contains 15 residues. The CDR3 DNA follows: TGTGCCAGCAGCTTAGGGACAGGGGGCACTTACGAGCAGTACTTC. Residues: CASSLGTGGTYEQYF.

The chain has TRBV28 and TRBJ2-3, with D maybe TRBD1 (7 bases). Per the germline V gene, CDR1 is MDHEN and CDR2 is SYDVKM. V lost 11 bases, J lost 2 bases, and 17 bases lay in between. CDR3 size: 14 residues. The DNA of the CDR3 is TGTGCCCTGGGAGGACAGGAGACCACAGATACGCAGTATTTT. Residues: CALGGQETTDTQYF.

J is TRBJ2-7 and V is TRBV18; D ambiguous. CDR1 is KGHSH and CDR2 is LQKENI in the germline V gene. Between the trimmed V and J ends, which lost 2 bases and 1 base, there was a span of 9 bases. The CDR3 is made up of 14 amino acids. The CDR3 here is CASSPDWVSYEQYF. Written as DNA, the CDR3 is TGTGCCAGCTCACCAGACTGGGTGTCCTACGAGCAGTACTTC.

The chain recombines TRBV29-1 with TRBJ2-1; 7 nucleotides align to TRBD2. The V gene end was trimmed by 5 bases and the J gene end by 4 bases; junction bases not matched to a gene: 11. Germline V CDR1 and CDR2: SQVTM, ANQGSEA. This CDR3 has 15 residues. The CDR3 region is CSVFNGGKNYNEQFF. CDR3 DNA: TGCAGCGTTTTTAACGGGGGGAAAAATTACAATGAGCAGTTCTTC.

CDR3: CASSLIGINEKLFF. The CDR3 DNA reads TGTGCCAGCAGCCTAATCGGGATTAATGAAAAACTGTTTTTT. The chain has TRBV28 and TRBJ1-4; D is unclear. The CDR3 is 14 amino acids. V lost 6 bases and J lost 4, with 12 bases in between. The germline gives CDR1 MDHEN, CDR2 SYDVKM.

This clone is a singleton in its sample. The chain's CDR3 is CASSPGEPISYNEQFF. The DNA for the CDR3 is TGTGCCAGCAGCCCTGGGGAGCCAATCTCCTACAATGAGCAGTTCTTC. The rearrangement joins TRBV5-8 to TRBJ2-1; D perhaps matches TRBD2 (5 bases). V shed 4 bases and J shed 0 bases, with 14 bases lying between them. CDR3 length equals 16 residues. CDR1 is SGHTS and CDR2 is YDEGEE in the germline V gene.

The rearrangement joins TRBV11-2 to TRBJ2-7; 9 nucleotides agree with TRBD1. Germline loops: CDR1 SGHAT, CDR2 FQNNGV. The V segment lost 2 bases and the J segment 11 bases; nucleotides outside the gene matches: 7. The CDR3 is made up of 13 amino acids. In DNA, the CDR3 is TGTGCCAGCAGCTTACAGAGCTGGGACAGGGAGTACTTC. Translated: CASSLQSWDREYF.

V usage is TRBV24-1 and J usage is TRBJ2-3; TRBD1 might be the D (6 bases). The germline CDR1 and CDR2 sequences are KGHDR and SFDVKD. V lost 10 bases to trimming and J lost 2 bases, with 12 bases between them. CDR3 length: 13 amino acids. The CDR3 loop is CATQRDITDTQYF. CDR3 bases: TGTGCCACTCAACGGGACATCACAGATACGCAGTATTTT.

The chain has TRBV30 and TRBJ2-7; unclear D gene. Germline lookup yields CDR1 GTSNPN and CDR2 SVGIG (reference sequence). The CDR3 runs 12 residues. With 3 bases removed from V and 2 bases from J, the gap between germline ends came to 8 bases. The CDR3 is CAWSPPAYEQYF. Here the CDR3 DNA reads TGTGCCTGGAGCCCCCCGGCCTACGAGCAGTACTTC.

The V call is TRBV28, the J call TRBJ2-1; 9 nucleotides align to TRBD2. Germline V gene sequence: CDR1 MDHEN, CDR2 SYDVKM. CDR3 length: 15 residues. V shed 6 bases and J 5 bases; nucleotides not matched to a gene: 8. In nucleotides, the CDR3 is TGTGCCAGCAGCCCTCAGCTAGCGGGAAACAATGAGCAGTTCTTC. This gives the protein CASSPQLAGNNEQFF.

This chain connects TRBV9 to TRBJ2-7, with D maybe TRBD2 (6 bases). V was clipped by 3 bases and J by 3 bases, with 16 bases between them. The germline CDR1 and CDR2 sequences are SGDLS and YYNGEE. This CDR3 region has 15 residues. The CDR3 sequence is CASSGGVADLYEQYF. CDR3 DNA: TGTGCCAGCAGCGGGGGGGTAGCGGACCTCTACGAGCAGTACTTC.

This clone appeared a single time. This sequence joins TRBV27 and TRBJ1-4; tentatively, D is TRBD1 (5 bases). Germline V CDR1 and CDR2: MNHEY, SMNVEV (reference sequence). The CDR3 runs 15 residues. V shed 6 bases and J shed 3 bases, with 14 bases lying between them. The DNA for the CDR3 is TGTGCCAGCAGGGCCGGGCAGGGCTCTAATGAAAAACTGTTTTTT. Amino acid sequence: CASRAGQGSNEKLFF.

This rearrangement joins TRBV4-1 to TRBJ2-7, with 10 bases lining up with TRBD1. CDR1 MGHRA and CDR2 YSYEKL come from the germline V gene. The junction had 10 bases not matched to a gene; V was cut back by 0 bases and J by 5 bases. This CDR3 has 17 amino acids. CDR3 amino acids: CASSQDAPGTGVHEQYF. The CDR3 DNA is TGCGCCAGCAGCCAAGACGCCCCCGGGACAGGGGTGCACGAGCAGTACTTC.

This clone was detected only once. The chain links TRBV19 to TRBJ2-7; 9 bases line up with TRBD1. CDR1 is LNHDA and CDR2 is SQIVND in the germline V gene (reference sequence). Trimming at V came to 3 bases and at J to 6 bases, leaving 9 bases not matched to a gene. The CDR3 extends over 15 amino acids. The CDR3 protein is CASSISQGALGEQYF. The CDR3 DNA follows: TGTGCCAGTAGTATCTCACAGGGGGCTCTTGGCGAGCAGTACTTC.